The sequence of this T cell receptor beta chain was determined in a study of blood T cell repertoires in COVID-19. On the study more broadly: Sites in the United States, Italy and Spain provided acute and convalescent COVID-19 samples. PBMCs, B-cell-depleted T cells, or T cells provided the cDNA or gDNA that made up the material.

Method: immunoSEQ multiplex PCR; TCRdb's copy keeps in-frame clones and lacks some. The sample gives about 70,000 clones, roughly 86% of which show up once; roughly 0.83% is in the top ten. From germline, CDR1 is SGHAT and CDR2 FQNNGV. The CDR3 sequence is 13 residues long. V trimming: 4 bases; J trimming: 4 bases; junction bases outside the gene matches: 1. The sequence was collected from a woman between 65 and 79 years old with acute or convalescent COVID-19. Sequenced sample: peripheral blood. The genes are TRBV11-2 and TRBJ2-3; 8 nucleotides agree with TRBD1. This CDR3 reads CASSSTGADTQYF. In DNA, the CDR3 is TGTGCCAGCAGCTCGACAGGGGCAGATACGCAGTATTTT.